This T cell receptor beta chain was captured by sequencing in a study of blood T cell repertoires in COVID-19. Study in general: Samples came from the United States, Italy and Spain, spanning acute and convalescent COVID-19. PBMCs, B-cell-depleted T cells, or T cells were the source of the cDNA or gDNA that made up the material.

Germline loops: CDR1 LNHDA, CDR2 SQIVND (reference sequence). This CDR3 is built from 14 residues. The ends were cut back, 3 bases at V and 3 bases at J, with 10 bases in the middle. This clone was seen once. Original methodology: Amplification from reference gene primers served as the basis for estimated nucleated cell counts. TCRdb keeps only in-frame clones here, not all; method: immunoSEQ multiplex PCR. V, J and clone size reflect that table, while D and trimming were determined from the DNA. The sample records roughly 69,000 clones, around 90% being singletons. The sequencing sample was made of peripheral blood. This receptor was taken from a man aged 45 to 65 with acute or convalescent COVID-19. The gene calls are TRBV19 and TRBJ2-3; D is perhaps TRBD1 (5 bases). DNA of the CDR3: TGTGCCAGTAGTATTACAGGATATACAGATACGCAGTATTTT. Amino acid sequence: CASSITGYTDTQYF.